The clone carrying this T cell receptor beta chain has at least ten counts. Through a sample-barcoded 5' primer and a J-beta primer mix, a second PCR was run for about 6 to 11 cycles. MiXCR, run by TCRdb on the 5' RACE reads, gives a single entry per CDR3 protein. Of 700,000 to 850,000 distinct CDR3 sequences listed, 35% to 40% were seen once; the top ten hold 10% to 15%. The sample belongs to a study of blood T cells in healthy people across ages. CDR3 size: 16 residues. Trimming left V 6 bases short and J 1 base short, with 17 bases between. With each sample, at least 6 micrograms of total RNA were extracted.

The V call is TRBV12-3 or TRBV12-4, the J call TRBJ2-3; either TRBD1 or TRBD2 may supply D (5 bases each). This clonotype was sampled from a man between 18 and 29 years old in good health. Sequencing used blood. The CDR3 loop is CASSPPGPPGTDTQYF. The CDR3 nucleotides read TGTGCCAGCAGCCCACCGGGACCCCCAGGCACAGATACGCAGTATTTT.